This is a list of T cell receptor beta chains from one sample in a study of OX40 agonist ivuxolimab in advanced cancers. Here immunoSEQ multiplex PCR was the method, and the copy in TCRdb shows in-frame clones only, minus some. The table includes 50,000 to 70,000 clones, around 84% detected once. The material was CD4+ or CD8+ T cells sorted from blood, obtained in a trial of the OX40 agonist ivuxolimab. The receptors were sampled from an adult with an advanced solid tumor such as melanoma, head and neck, liver or kidney cancer. The CDR3 runs from the conserved cysteine through the conserved F or W. The order of the fields is D gene, J gene, clone size, V gene, CDR3 protein, CDR3 DNA. The D gene is left open where the match is weak. A clone size is listed for some rows: how often the clone was seen (once, few, many), or a class if it is expanded.

.	TRBJ1-5	.	TRBV5-1	CASSPDSYNQPQHF	TGCGCCAGCAGCCCTGACAGTTATAATCAGCCCCAGCATTTT
.	TRBJ2-5	.	TRBV15	CATSRRIEETQYF	TGTGCCACCTCACGTAGAATTGAAGAGACCCAGTACTTC
.	TRBJ1-4	.	TRBV2	CASSVGTQNEKLFF	TGTGCCAGCAGTGTGGGGACACAGAATGAAAAACTGTTTTTT
TRBD2	TRBJ2-7	.	TRBV5-1	CASSLYGGADYEQYF	TGCGCCAGCAGCTTATACGGGGGGGCGGACTACGAGCAGTACTTC
.	TRBJ2-3	.	TRBV5-4	CASSRTLPSTDTQYF	TGTGCCAGCAGCCGAACACTACCTAGCACAGATACGCAGTATTTT
.	TRBJ2-4	.	TRBV29-1	CSVGPPGLGIQYF	TGCAGCGTTGGACCGCCAGGGCTGGGCATTCAGTACTTC
.	TRBJ2-1	.	TRBV7-8	CASSWFGSGNEQFF	TGTGCCAGCAGCTGGTTCGGGAGCGGAAATGAGCAGTTCTTC
TRBD1	TRBJ2-7	.	TRBV2	CASKSRGDRAYEQYF	TGTGCCAGCAAATCTCGGGGGGACAGGGCTTACGAGCAGTACTTC
.	TRBJ2-1	.	TRBV5-4	CASSSSDREGYNEQFF	TGTGCCAGCAGCTCCTCTGACAGGGAGGGTTACAATGAGCAGTTCTTC
TRBD2	TRBJ2-7	.	TRBV6-5	CASSFDSGSVEQYF	TGTGCCAGCAGTTTCGACAGCGGGAGTGTCGAGCAGTACTTC
.	TRBJ2-7	.	TRBV18	CASSPPGPSSYEQYF	TGTGCCAGCTCACCCCCAGGGCCAAGCTCCTACGAGCAGTACTTC
TRBD1	TRBJ2-7	once	TRBV28	CASRTQGVPYEQYF	TGTGCCAGCAGGACACAGGGGGTCCCCTACGAGCAGTACTTC
TRBD2	TRBJ2-1	.	TRBV16	CASSQRAGGTFYEQFF	TGTGCCAGCAGCCAACGAGCGGGGGGGACGTTTTATGAGCAGTTCTTC
TRBD1	TRBJ1-6	.	TRBV27	CASSQPSQGGQNSPLHF	TGTGCCAGCAGTCAGCCCTCTCAGGGGGGTCAAAATTCACCCCTCCACTTT
TRBD1	TRBJ1-5	.	TRBV2	CASSPGQGYQPQHF	TGTGCCAGCAGCCCGGGACAGGGGTATCAGCCCCAGCATTTT
.	TRBJ1-1	.	TRBV30	CAWRGRWRTNTEAFF	TGTGCCTGGAGAGGGAGATGGAGGACCAACACTGAAGCTTTCTTT
.	TRBJ1-1	.	TRBV14	CASSQDKTAPTLDTEAFF	TGTGCCAGCAGCCAAGACAAGACAGCGCCGACTCTGGACACTGAAGCTTTCTTT
TRBD1	TRBJ2-1	.	TRBV6-5	CASSPGTGGNRQFF	TGTGCCAGCAGTCCCGGGACAGGGGGTAATAGGCAGTTCTTC
.	TRBJ2-5	.	TRBV4-2	CASSQRKETSETQYF	TGTGCCAGCAGCCAGCGGAAGGAGACAAGCGAGACCCAGTACTTC
.	TRBJ2-1	.	TRBV15	CATSRVLRGGLRESSYNEQFF	TGTGCCACCAGCAGAGTACTCCGAGGGGGATTGCGGGAAAGCTCCTACAATGAGCAGTTCTTC
.	TRBJ2-3	.	TRBV4-2	CASKRARGADTQYF	TGTGCCAGCAAACGGGCTCGAGGGGCAGATACGCAGTATTTT
.	TRBJ1-5	.	TRBV5-8	CASSSWEPQHF	TGTGCCAGCAGCTCCTGGGAGCCCCAGCATTTT
.	TRBJ1-4	.	TRBV19	CASRPVRSRGEKLFF	TGTGCCAGTAGACCCGTCCGGTCACGGGGTGAAAAACTGTTTTTT
TRBD1	TRBJ2-1	.	TRBV30	CAWTNGRGTHNEQFF	TGTGCCTGGACCAACGGCAGGGGGACCCACAATGAGCAGTTCTTC
TRBD2	TRBJ2-3	.	TRBV2	CASSVEREPTDTQYF	TGTGCCAGCAGTGTGGAGCGGGAACCCACAGATACGCAGTATTTT
.	TRBJ2-3	medium-sized	TRBV18	CASSPSADTQYF	TGTGCCAGCTCCCCGTCGGCAGATACGCAGTATTTT
.	TRBJ2-3	.	TRBV7-3	CASSLNSLTDTQYF	TGTGCCAGCAGCTTAAATTCCCTCACAGATACGCAGTATTTT
.	TRBJ2-2	.	TRBV19	CASSIQARTGELFF	TGTGCCAGTAGTATACAGGCTCGCACCGGGGAGCTGTTTTTT
.	TRBJ1-1	once	TRBV27	CASSFRQRLNTEAFF	TGTGCCAGCAGTTTCCGGCAGCGCCTAAACACTGAAGCTTTCTTT
TRBD1	TRBJ2-1	.	TRBV25-1	CASAGTGGLDEQFF	TGTGCCAGCGCCGGGACAGGGGGCCTGGATGAGCAGTTCTTC
.	TRBJ1-1	.	TRBV7-3	CASSFGGQDTEAFF	TGTGCCAGCAGCTTTGGGGGGCAGGACACTGAAGCTTTCTTT
TRBD1	TRBJ1-1	.	TRBV7-3	CASSSTDRVTFF	TGTGCCAGCAGCTCCACGGACAGGGTAACTTTCTTT
TRBD2	TRBJ2-1	.	TRBV7-7	CASSLALPAGLYNEQFF	TGTGCTAGCAGCTTAGCGCTCCCAGCGGGGTTATACAATGAGCAGTTCTTC
.	TRBJ1-1	.	TRBV6-5	CASSYLMNTEAFF	TGTGCCAGCAGTTACCTAATGAACACTGAAGCTTTCTTT
.	TRBJ2-1	.	TRBV6-6	CASSFTFNPWDEQFF	TGTGCCAGCAGTTTCACCTTTAATCCGTGGGATGAGCAGTTCTTC
.	TRBJ2-7	.	TRBV6-1	CASSLTAYEQYF	TGTGCCAGCAGTTTGACAGCGTACGAGCAGTACTTC
.	TRBJ1-2	.	TRBV30	CAWSAGYGYTF	TGTGCCTGGAGTGCTGGCTATGGCTACACCTTC
.	TRBJ2-1	once	TRBV6-4	CASSAGSGSYNEQFF	TGTGCCAGCAGTGCGGGCAGTGGCTCCTACAATGAGCAGTTCTTC
TRBD1	TRBJ2-5	.	TRBV6-5	CASNRGQAQETQYF	TGTGCCTCAAATAGGGGACAGGCTCAAGAGACCCAGTACTTC
.	TRBJ2-2	.	TRBV7-3	CASSLLGNTGELFF	TGTGCCAGCAGCTTATTAGGAAACACCGGGGAGCTGTTTTTT
.	TRBJ2-7	.	TRBV19	CASTPGFEQYF	TGTGCCAGTACTCCGGGGTTCGAGCAGTACTTC
TRBD2	TRBJ2-7	.	TRBV5-6	CASSFRGRAHYEQYF	TGTGCCAGCAGCTTTCGCGGGAGGGCCCATTACGAGCAGTACTTC
.	TRBJ2-7	.	TRBV7-9	CASSTRQVGFYEQYF	TGTGCCAGCAGCACTAGACAGGTCGGGTTTTACGAGCAGTACTTC
.	TRBJ2-7	.	TRBV21-1	CASSKGGSGGGEQYF	TGTGCCAGCAGCAAAGGTGGTAGCGGGGGAGGCGAGCAGTACTTC
TRBD1	TRBJ2-7	.	TRBV7-3	CASSPWVGGDEQYF	TGTGCCAGCAGCCCCTGGGTAGGGGGCGACGAGCAGTACTTC
TRBD2	TRBJ2-2	.	TRBV6-1	CASSGKGLAGLRGTGELFF	TGTGCCAGCAGTGGAAAGGGACTAGCGGGTCTACGGGGCACCGGGGAGCTGTTTTTT
.	TRBJ2-5	once	TRBV4-1	CASSQDPRETQYF	TGCGCCAGCAGCCAAGATCCGAGAGAGACCCAGTACTTC
.	TRBJ1-3	.	TRBV4-2	CASSSFSSGNTIYF	TGTGCCAGCAGCTCCTTTTCCTCTGGAAACACCATATATTTT
TRBD2	TRBJ2-1	.	TRBV30	CAWMAVTSRSYNEQFF	TGTGCCTGGATGGCTGTGACTAGCCGCTCCTACAATGAGCAGTTCTTC
.	TRBJ2-1	.	TRBV9	CASSVEPRNEQFF	TGTGCCAGCAGCGTAGAGCCGCGCAATGAGCAGTTCTTC
.	TRBJ2-7	.	TRBV18	CASSKGGEVYEQYF	TGTGCCAGTTCCAAGGGGGGGGAGGTCTACGAGCAGTACTTC
.	TRBJ1-4	.	TRBV5-1	CASSFWGTRDEKLFF	TGCGCCAGCAGCTTCTGGGGAACGCGTGATGAAAAACTGTTTTTT
.	TRBJ2-5	few	TRBV28	CASSLAVGEQETQYF	TGTGCCAGCAGTTTAGCGGTGGGGGAACAAGAGACCCAGTACTTC
.	TRBJ1-1	.	TRBV6-1	CASSELGPSGF	TGTGCCAGCAGTGAACTTGGTCCTTCGGGATTT
.	TRBJ1-3	once	TRBV4-1	CASSPPPFADRGNTIYF	TGCGCCAGCAGCCCACCCCCATTCGCGGATCGTGGAAACACCATATATTTT
.	TRBJ1-6	few	TRBV6-1	CASREGSSYNSPLHF	TGTGCCAGCAGGGAGGGAAGCTCCTATAATTCACCCCTCCACTTT